In this sample, the clone carrying this TCR beta chain turned up a few times. It is unclear where the CDR3 begins or ends on the DNA, so no DNA is shown, and the CDR3 is as TCRdb lists it. The entry originates in a study of CD8 T cells in ankylosing spondylitis. CDR1 and CDR2 from the germline V gene are MGHDK and SYGVNS. The CDR3 has 16 residues if both end residues are counted. TCRdb processed the 5' RACE reads anew with MiXCR; each CDR3 protein has one entry. The sample shows roughly 240,000 distinct CDR3 sequences, roughly 8.2% of them seen only once. Source material: blood, either unsorted or a sorted T cell fraction (not recorded which). This sequence joins TRBV25-1 and TRBJ2-2; the table calls TRBD1, which could not be checked here. The sequence derives from a female donor with ankylosing spondylitis or in good health (not recorded which). The CDR3: CASADRGRIHRGAVFF.